Listed below are T cell receptor beta chains from one sample, sequenced in a study of shared clonotypes between healthy human individuals. Here immunoSEQ multiplex PCR was the method, and the copy in TCRdb shows in-frame clones only, minus some. Of around 300,000 clones in the sample, over 75% are singletons; the top ten hold 16%. The sequencing sample was made of memory CD8+ T cells sorted from blood. Source of these receptors: a man aged 18-30 years in good health. Each CDR3 is given with its conserved first and last residue. Each record gives: D gene, V gene, clone size, J gene, CDR3 protein, CDR3 DNA. A D gene is named only where the DNA matches it firmly. Clone size appears in some rows only: once, few, many, or a class for an expanded clone.

D: TRBD1; V: TRBV7-9; size: once; J: TRBJ2-1; CDR3: CASSSGTGGAYNEQFF; DNA: TGTGCCAGCAGCTCCGGGACAGGGGGCGCCTACAATGAGCAGTTCTTC
D: -; V: TRBV28; size: -; J: TRBJ2-6; CDR3: CASSRRSGANVLTF; DNA: TGTGCCAGCAGCCGTCGCTCTGGGGCCAACGTCCTGACTTTC
D: -; V: TRBV5-4; size: -; J: TRBJ2-1; CDR3: CASSLAPGEQFF; DNA: TGTGCCAGCAGCTTGGCCCCGGGGGAGCAGTTCTTC
D: TRBD1; V: TRBV2; size: -; J: TRBJ1-3; CDR3: CASSQGQGVGNTIYF; DNA: TGTGCCAGCAGCCAGGGACAGGGAGTGGGTAACACCATATATTTT
D: TRBD2; V: TRBV6-5; size: -; J: TRBJ2-2; CDR3: CASSGLGDTGELFF; DNA: TGTGCCAGCAGTGGACTAGGAGACACCGGGGAGCTGTTTTTT
D: -; V: TRBV25-1; size: -; J: TRBJ2-2; CDR3: CASSPLDTNTGELFF; DNA: TGTGCCAGCAGCCCCCTGGACACAAACACCGGGGAGCTGTTTTTT
D: TRBD2; V: TRBV13; size: -; J: TRBJ2-7; CDR3: CASRQAGGNYEQYF; DNA: TGTGCCAGCAGGCAAGCGGGGGGGAACTACGAGCAGTACTTC
D: -; V: TRBV4-3; size: -; J: TRBJ1-1; CDR3: CASSPRGLNTEAFF; DNA: TGCGCCAGCAGCCCACGGGGGCTTAACACTGAAGCTTTCTTT
D: TRBD1; V: TRBV11-3; size: -; J: TRBJ1-2; CDR3: CASSPTGGAQNNYGYTF; DNA: TGTGCCAGCAGCCCCACAGGGGGCGCTCAGAATAACTATGGCTACACCTTC
D: -; V: TRBV27; size: once; J: TRBJ2-7; CDR3: CASSPSYGGNSYEQYF; DNA: TGTGCCAGCAGCCCCTCTTACGGGGGCAACTCCTACGAGCAGTACTTC
D: TRBD1; V: TRBV7-9; size: once; J: TRBJ1-1; CDR3: CASSLAQGTNTEAFF; DNA: TGTGCCAGCAGCTTAGCACAGGGGACGAACACTGAAGCTTTCTTT
D: -; V: TRBV7-9; size: -; J: TRBJ2-7; CDR3: CASSPSYEQYF; DNA: TGTGCCAGCAGCCCGTCCTACGAGCAGTACTTC
D: -; V: TRBV4-3; size: -; J: TRBJ2-1; CDR3: CASSQERGDPEFF; DNA: TGCGCCAGCAGCCAAGAACGCGGGGATCCCGAGTTCTTC
D: TRBD1; V: TRBV13; size: -; J: TRBJ1-2; CDR3: CASSSDRQGYTF; DNA: TGTGCCAGCAGCTCCGACAGACAGGGGTACACCTTC
D: -; V: TRBV7-9; size: -; J: TRBJ2-5; CDR3: CASSPPDSEYETQYF; DNA: TGTGCCAGCAGCCCGCCGGACAGCGAATATGAGACCCAGTACTTC
D: -; V: TRBV11-2; size: -; J: TRBJ2-7; CDR3: CASSWGRGAYEQYF; DNA: TGTGCCAGCAGCTGGGGTCGGGGTGCCTACGAGCAGTACTTC
D: -; V: TRBV7-9; size: -; J: TRBJ1-6; CDR3: CASSLAWGENSPLHF; DNA: TGTGCCAGCAGCTTAGCATGGGGAGAGAATTCACCCCTCCACTTT
D: TRBD2; V: TRBV6-5; size: -; J: TRBJ2-1; CDR3: CASSDSTSGSEQFF; DNA: TGTGCCAGCAGTGATTCCACTAGCGGGAGTGAGCAGTTCTTC
D: -; V: TRBV4-3; size: -; J: TRBJ2-7; CDR3: CASSQDRGAPYEQYF; DNA: TGCGCCAGCAGCCAAGATAGAGGGGCCCCCTACGAGCAGTACTTC
D: -; V: TRBV6-5; size: -; J: TRBJ1-6; CDR3: CASSYFPGLNDSPLHF; DNA: TGTGCCAGCAGTTACTTCCCAGGTCTTAATGATTCACCCCTCCACTTT
D: -; V: TRBV10-3; size: -; J: TRBJ2-2; CDR3: CAISEDPPPGELFF; DNA: TGTGCCATCAGTGAGGACCCGCCACCCGGGGAGCTGTTTTTT
D: TRBD1; V: TRBV7-9; size: -; J: TRBJ2-3; CDR3: CASSRLGEQGATDTQYF; DNA: TGTGCCAGCAGCCGTCTTGGTGAGCAGGGGGCGACGGATACGCAGTATTTT
D: -; V: TRBV19; size: -; J: TRBJ1-2; CDR3: CASSRDGEDYGYTF; DNA: TGTGCCAGTAGTAGGGACGGGGAGGACTATGGCTACACCTTC
D: -; V: TRBV7-2; size: -; J: TRBJ2-2; CDR3: CASSDFNTGELFF; DNA: TGTGCCAGCAGCGACTTTAACACCGGGGAGCTGTTTTTT
D: TRBD1; V: TRBV28; size: -; J: TRBJ1-1; CDR3: CASSFGAPTGVWDTEAFF; DNA: TGTGCCAGCAGTTTTGGAGCCCCGACAGGGGTATGGGACACTGAAGCTTTCTTT
D: -; V: TRBV6-1; size: -; J: TRBJ1-2; CDR3: CASSEGWSFNGGLYGYTF; DNA: TGTGCCAGCAGTGAAGGGTGGAGTTTTAACGGGGGTCTCTATGGCTACACCTTC
D: TRBD1; V: TRBV4-3; size: -; J: TRBJ1-2; CDR3: CASSQGQGADGYTF; DNA: TGCGCCAGCAGCCAAGGACAGGGGGCGGATGGCTACACCTTC
D: -; V: TRBV11-2; size: -; J: TRBJ2-7; CDR3: CASSLGGSYEQYF; DNA: TGTGCCAGCAGCTTGGGGGGATCCTACGAGCAGTACTTC
D: -; V: TRBV27; size: once; J: TRBJ1-2; CDR3: CASSGGGYGYTF; DNA: TGTGCCAGCAGCGGGGGTGGCTATGGCTACACCTTC
D: -; V: TRBV10-1; size: -; J: TRBJ1-6; CDR3: CASSENVNSPLHF; DNA: TGCGCCAGCAGTGAGAATGTTAATTCACCCCTCCACTTT
D: -; V: TRBV7-6; size: -; J: TRBJ2-7; CDR3: CASSLRGSGNPYEQYF; DNA: TGTGCCAGCAGCTTAAGGGGTAGCGGTAATCCCTACGAGCAGTACTTC
D: -; V: TRBV2; size: -; J: TRBJ1-4; CDR3: CASSEGARWAELFF; DNA: TGTGCCAGCAGTGAAGGGGCCCGCTGGGCAGAACTGTTTTTT
D: TRBD1; V: TRBV10-2; size: once; J: TRBJ2-1; CDR3: CASRTGTQGGYEQFF; DNA: TGCGCCAGCAGGACCGGGACCCAAGGGGGCTATGAGCAGTTCTTC
D: TRBD1; V: TRBV11-2; size: -; J: TRBJ2-7; CDR3: CASSPFDRGGYEQYF; DNA: TGTGCCAGCAGCCCATTCGACAGGGGAGGCTACGAGCAGTACTTC
D: -; V: TRBV4-2; size: -; J: TRBJ2-7; CDR3: CASSPTGGGSYEQYF; DNA: TGTGCCAGCAGCCCCACCGGGGGTGGGTCCTACGAGCAGTACTTC
D: TRBD1; V: TRBV19; size: -; J: TRBJ2-3; CDR3: CASSIASAGQGPTDTQYF; DNA: TGTGCCAGTAGTATAGCTTCGGCGGGACAGGGCCCCACAGATACGCAGTATTTT
D: -; V: TRBV2; size: -; J: TRBJ1-1; CDR3: CANQDPGAHEAFF; DNA: TGTGCCAACCAGGACCCGGGGGCCCATGAAGCTTTCTTT
D: -; V: TRBV27; size: -; J: TRBJ2-1; CDR3: CASSLMGAGEQFF; DNA: TGTGCCAGCAGTTTAATGGGGGCGGGAGAGCAGTTCTTC
D: TRBD1; V: TRBV5-4; size: many; J: TRBJ2-5; CDR3: CASSLLQGTQETQYF; DNA: TGTGCCAGCAGCTTGTTACAGGGGACCCAAGAGACCCAGTACTTC
D: -; V: TRBV19; size: -; J: TRBJ1-5; CDR3: CASSIGPFDQPQHF; DNA: TGTGCCAGTAGTATCGGCCCCTTTGATCAGCCCCAGCATTTT
D: TRBD2; V: TRBV7-9; size: -; J: TRBJ2-4; CDR3: CASSATGGIQYF; DNA: TGTGCCAGCAGCGCCACGGGGGGCATTCAGTACTTC